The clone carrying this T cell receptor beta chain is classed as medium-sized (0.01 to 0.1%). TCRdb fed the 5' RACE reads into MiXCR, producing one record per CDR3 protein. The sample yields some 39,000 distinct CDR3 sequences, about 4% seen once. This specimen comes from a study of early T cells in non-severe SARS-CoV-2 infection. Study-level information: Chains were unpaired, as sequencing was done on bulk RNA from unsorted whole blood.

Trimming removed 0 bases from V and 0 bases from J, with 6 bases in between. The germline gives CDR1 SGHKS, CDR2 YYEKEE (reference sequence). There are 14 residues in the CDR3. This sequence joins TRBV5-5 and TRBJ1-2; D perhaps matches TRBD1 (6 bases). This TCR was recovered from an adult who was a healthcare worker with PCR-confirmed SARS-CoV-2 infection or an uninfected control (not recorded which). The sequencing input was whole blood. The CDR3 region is CASSLGTANYGYTF. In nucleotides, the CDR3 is TGTGCCAGCAGCTTGGGGACAGCTAACTATGGCTACACCTTC.